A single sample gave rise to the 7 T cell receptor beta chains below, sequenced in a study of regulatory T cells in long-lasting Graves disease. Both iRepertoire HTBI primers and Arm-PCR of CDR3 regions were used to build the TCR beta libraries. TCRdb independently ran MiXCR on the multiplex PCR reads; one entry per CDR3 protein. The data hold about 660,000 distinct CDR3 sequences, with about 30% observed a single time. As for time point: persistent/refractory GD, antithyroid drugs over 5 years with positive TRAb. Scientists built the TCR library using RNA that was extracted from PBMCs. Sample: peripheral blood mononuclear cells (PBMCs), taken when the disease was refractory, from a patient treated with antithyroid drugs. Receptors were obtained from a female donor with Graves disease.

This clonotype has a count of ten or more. DNA of the CDR3: TGTGCCAGCAGTCATCCCATTATCGGCGGGAGCTCCTACGAGCAGTACTTC. This gives the protein CASSHPIIGGSSYEQYF. The chain couples TRBV12-3 or TRBV12-4 to TRBJ2-7; TRBD2 aligns across 7 bases. CDR3 size: 17 residues. Trimming took 5 bases from V and 0 from J; bases not matched to a gene: 13.

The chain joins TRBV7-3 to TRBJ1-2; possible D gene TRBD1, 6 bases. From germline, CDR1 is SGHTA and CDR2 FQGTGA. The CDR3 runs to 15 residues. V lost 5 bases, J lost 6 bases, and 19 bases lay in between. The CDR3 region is CASSPFSWGLDGYTF. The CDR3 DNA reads TGTGCCAGCAGCCCGTTCTCTTGGGGGCTGGATGGCTACACCTTC.

The CDR3: CASSKTGGHYEQYF. In DNA, the CDR3 is TGTGCCAGTAGTAAAACTGGGGGTCATTACGAGCAGTACTTC. This chain uses TRBV19 with TRBJ2-7; D is perhaps TRBD1 or TRBD2 (5 bases each). The germline CDR1 and CDR2 sequences are LNHDA and SQIVND (reference sequence). V dropped 4 bases and J dropped 4 bases, with 14 bases sitting between them. The CDR3 runs to 14 residues.

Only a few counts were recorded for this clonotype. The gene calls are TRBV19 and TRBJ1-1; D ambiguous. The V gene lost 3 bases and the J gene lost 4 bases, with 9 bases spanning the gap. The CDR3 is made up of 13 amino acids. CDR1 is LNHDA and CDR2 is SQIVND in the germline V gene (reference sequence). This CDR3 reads CASSMARGTEAFF. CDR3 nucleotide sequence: TGTGCCAGTAGTATGGCCCGAGGCACTGAAGCTTTCTTT.

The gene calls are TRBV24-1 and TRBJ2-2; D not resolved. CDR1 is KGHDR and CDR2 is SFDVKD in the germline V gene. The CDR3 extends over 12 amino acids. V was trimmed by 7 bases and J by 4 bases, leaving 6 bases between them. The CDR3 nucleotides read TGTGCCACCAGGGGGATCACCGGGGAGCTGTTTTTT. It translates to CATRGITGELFF.

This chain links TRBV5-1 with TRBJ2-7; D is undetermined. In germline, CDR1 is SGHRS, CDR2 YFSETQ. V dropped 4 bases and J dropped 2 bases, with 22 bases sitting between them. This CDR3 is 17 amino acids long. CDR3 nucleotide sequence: TGCGCCAGCAGCCGCGCTACCCCACGACGCTCCACCTACGAGCAGTACTTC. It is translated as CASSRATPRRSTYEQYF.

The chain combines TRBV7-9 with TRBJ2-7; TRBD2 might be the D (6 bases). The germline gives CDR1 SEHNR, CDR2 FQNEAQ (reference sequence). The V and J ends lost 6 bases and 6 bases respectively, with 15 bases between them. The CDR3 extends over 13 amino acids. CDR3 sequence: CASSFRDSVEQYF. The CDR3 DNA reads TGTGCCAGCAGTTTCCGGGACTCGGTCGAGCAGTACTTC.